Sequencing of this T cell receptor (beta chain) was carried out in a study of CD4 and CD8 cells across lung adenocarcinoma regions. One entry per CDR3 protein results from TCRdb running MiXCR on the PCR reads. The sample has about 12,000 distinct CDR3 sequences, 53% seen once; the top ten hold less than 40%. The length of the CDR3 is 11 residues. Germline CDR1 MNHNS, CDR2 SASEGT. This clonotype came up a few times. Germline and junction disagree at one end, which may indicate a read error. Samples came from patients with localized non-small cell lung adenocarcinoma. The chain joins TRBV6-1 to TRBJ2-2; possibly TRBD1 or TRBD2 for D (5 bases each). The sequenced sample consisted of CD8+ T cells from the center of a lung tumor. The receptor was isolated from a female donor with lung adenocarcinoma. The CD4 and CD8 labels of this study may be unreliable. CDR3 in DNA: TGTGCCAGCTGGTCCACCGGGGCGCTGTATTTT. This codes for CASWSTGALYF.